Sequencing of this T cell receptor (beta chain) was carried out in a study of cytomegalovirus exposure and HLA in healthy donors (dated by TCRdb to about 2017). About the full investigation: An earlier analysis of about 530 of the donors reported under 300 Gb of sequence data and 117 million unique TCR beta sequences obtained from around 180 million T cells. An early release that covered 640 HLA-typed donors contained about 290 gigabases of sequencing data and 65 million to 100 million unique TCR sequences. Of the roughly 390 genotyped donors, approximately 80% fell in the genetic ancestry cluster associated with self-reported Caucasian donors. The aim of the study was to test whether cataloging public T cell receptors could identify signatures of past pathogen exposure. The study profiled the T cell repertoires of about 640 subjects by immunosequencing and related them to cytomegalovirus serostatus. Along with the approximately 670-subject first cohort, a separate validation cohort of over a hundred different subjects was used. The study combined high-throughput TCR immunosequencing, statistical association of individual TCRs with disease status, and machine learning to predict cytomegalovirus infection status. A later analysis re-examined previously published TCR beta repertoires from more than 600 donors and added high-resolution HLA genotyping to investigate patterns of TCR occurrence. Rather than using new phenotypic data, the later analysis identified candidate immune exposures from TCR beta sequences and from how often those sequences occurred across donors. In an earlier analysis of 587 of the donors, high-throughput TCR beta sequencing was used to judge whether each TCR beta V gene segment behaved as functional or pseudogenic. Donor age, sex, ethnicity and CMV serostatus were compiled together with the repertoire data. A later genetic analysis took genome-wide SNP genotypes for about 55% of the 666 donors and used that subset as a discovery cohort. Every repertoire in the discovery cohort had been generated on one and the same sequencing platform. HLA typing covered class I and class II loci at four-digit resolution. Typing coverage differed by locus: A, B, C, DRB1 and DQB1 were typed in about 629-630 donors, DQA1 in about 500, DPA1 in over 600, and DPB1 in about 450. Roughly 5 DR-DQ haplotypes were handled as single units for association and clustering, since linkage in the cohort was strong. Across under 500 genotyped donors of the cohort, an average of about 200,000 unique TCR beta nucleotide sequences per donor were sequenced, and around 19% of those sequences were non-productive. The investigation overall reported the following: The cohort was sequenced for TCR beta chains only, and without alpha or paired-chain data the features that could be detected were limited. Correlated functional status among segregating V segments might reflect linkage disequilibrium, but an unknown experimental factor could not be ruled out. The only immune exposure information available for the cohort was CMV serostatus. Broadly in line with IMGT annotations, most TCR beta V segments showed up in productive rearrangements about 87% or about 30% of the time in an earlier analysis of 587 of the donors. When HLA alleles, especially DR and DQ, strongly co-occurred, attributing TCR associations to individual alleles was difficult. According to a later analysis, most CMV-associated TCR beta chains appeared to be HLA-restricted, and the HLA associations seemed to be driven largely by CMV exposure. In a later analysis, the rate of TCR association differed among HLA loci, with DRB1 alleles having the most associated TCRs and HLA-C alleles having the fewest. Because HLA typing was unavailable for some donors at each locus, only the typed subset was used in association tests. Most TCR sequences were observed very rarely across donors, whereas some public TCRs were present in many individuals. According to a later analysis, parvovirus B19, influenza, CMV and Epstein-Barr virus appeared linked to several top co-occurrence clusters. The classifier was reported to diagnose cytomegalovirus status with high specificity and sensitivity in both the original cohort and the validation cohort. In a later genetic analysis, a missense DCLRE1C variant was associated with V-gene and J-gene trimming of TCR beta chains, and the association was replicated in an independent cohort. In vitro tests confirmed that a few of the cytomegalovirus-associated TCR beta chains recognize cytomegalovirus antigens. Compared with the approximately 600-donor mean, donors in an Asian-associated ancestry cluster had fewer N-insertions in productive TCRs, according to a later genetic analysis. The study gave a list of roughly 150 TCR beta chains associated with cytomegalovirus. A group of highly shared sequence variants was considered likely to be a technical artifact of the sequencing pipeline. Because counts were too low, some 17 rarely observed V segments, including chromosome 9 orphons, were left out of the earlier analysis of some 600 of the donors. The 87-base-pair reads could not distinguish some IMGT-functional V segments, including TRBV6-2 and TRBV6-3, so those segments were excluded. According to the authors, the approach could potentially be generalized to other disease states and immunological phenotypes. The presence/absence analyses assumed that sequencing depth was roughly uniform across donors, and that assumption may not be true. In a later analysis, some 17,000 TCR beta sequences were associated with specific HLA alleles at a false discovery rate of 0.05. A further reported finding was that TCR beta sequences accurately predicted the HLA-A and HLA-B alleles for most subjects in the first cohort. Compared with equally common non-associated chains, HLA-associated TCR beta chains in a later analysis were more clonally expanded and had lower generation probabilities.

Libraries came from the immunoSEQ multiplex PCR assay. The multiplex PCR relied on a mix of 60 forward primers for TCR Vbeta segments and 13 reverse primers for TCR Jbeta segments. The CDR3 region of rearranged TCR beta genes was amplified from genomic DNA with a multiplex PCR assay. Amplified TCR beta libraries were sequenced as 87-base-pair reads on the Illumina HiSeq System. Under the source paper's analysis protocol: A later analysis counted 75 million to 100 million unique TCR beta chains across the approximately 700 repertoires, and some 11 million of these chains were shared by at least two donors. Raw reads were error-corrected and collapsed into unique sequences with a nearest-neighbor algorithm that merged closely related sequences to remove PCR and sequencing errors. To assign V, D and J gene segments, CDR3 sequences were aligned to IMGT reference sequences. For a sequence to be retained, at least a six-nucleotide match to both a V gene segment and a J gene segment was required. Rearrangements were classified as productive when the CDR3 lacked stop codons and remained in frame with V and J, and all other rearrangements were classified as non-productive. Following IMGT convention, CDR3 was defined as the stretch from the second conserved V-encoded cysteine to the conserved J-encoded phenylalanine. In an earlier analysis of around 540 of the donors, sequences lacking an unambiguous match to a single V gene segment were excluded. In an earlier analysis of almost 600 of the donors, a V segment was called functional when productive rearrangements were above 56.7%, and segregating when the standard deviation between donors exceeded 5%. To diagnose cytomegalovirus status from the catalog of TCR beta chain sequences, a statistical classification framework was built. In a later analysis, TCR nucleotide sequences were compared against IMGT/GENE-DB human TR gene sequences so that V and J genes could be assigned. Using the TCRdist pipeline, a later analysis assigned CDR3 sequences along with most-parsimonious VDJ recombination scenarios. A later analysis defined each TCR beta chain by its CDR3 amino acid sequence plus V-gene family, and excluded reads lacking a unique V-gene family. In a later analysis, around 600 highly shared, low-generation-probability nucleotide sequences were removed to address suspected cross-contamination and a sequencing artifact. A later analysis calculated a clonal expansion index for each public chain from normalized within-repertoire ranks of inferred template counts. Generation probabilities in a later analysis came from a VDJ recombination model fitted to out-of-frame rearrangements, and those results were checked against IGoR. A later analysis scored TCR-TCR, TCR-HLA and TCR-CMV co-occurrence with hypergeometric tests, applying a repertoire-size bias correction to TCR pairs. To estimate false discovery rates, a later analysis permuted the HLA or CMV assignments 20 times. In a later analysis, co-occurring TCRs were grouped using DBSCAN, with TCRdist sequence similarity added in when clustering inside HLA-allele-positive subsets. Repertoires with fewer than 30,000 or more than 120,000 public chains were left out of co-occurrence clustering, as were several repertoires with anomalous nucleotide sharing. Held by TCRdb, this immuneACCESS table contains in-frame sequences only and omits some clones. Under half of the omission traces to an unresolved V gene where checked; the cause of the rest is unknown. V and J calls and clone size follow that table, whereas D and trimming were derived from the DNA. The sample table shows a few hundred thousand clones, and 83% are seen once. The ten largest account for over 1.1% of the sample.

The CDR3, cysteine through phenylalanine, is 13 amino acids long. Of all the DNA, just the CDR3 is kept, 39 bases in frame from base 1. Between the V and J ends, shortened by 3 bases and 7 bases respectively, the junction contains 10 bases. As encoded in the germline V gene (reference sequence), CDR1 is SEHNR while CDR2 is FQNEAQ. In total, roughly 710 healthy bone marrow donors made up the cohort. At the time of sampling, every cohort member was nominally healthy, though immune exposures that went unrecorded were likely present. The donor tested CMV seronegative and was one of the 352 seronegative cohort members. Every donor gave a peripheral blood sample, and the peripheral blood mononuclear cells from that sample were used for TCR beta sequencing. The Qiagen DNeasy Blood Extraction Kit was used to extract genomic DNA from the blood cell samples. Worth noting for this clone: What this receptor recognizes is not known. Qualities for individual bases were not recorded, and no much larger clone is one base off.

Sample: PBMCs. This TCR was sampled from a girl aged 10 to 17 in good health and CMV-seronegative. This receptor chain uses TRBV7-9 and TRBJ1-5; a confident D gene designation cannot be given. The nucleotides are TGTGCCAGCAGCTTCGAGGGATTGCAGCCCCAGCATTTT. It translates as CASSFEGLQPQHF. With the rest looked up from the reference TRBV7-9 and TRBJ1-5 genes rather than sequenced, the full variable domain is DTGVSQNPRHKITKRGQNVTFRCDPISEHNRLYWYRQTLGQGPEFLTYFQNEAQLEKSRLLSDRFSAERPKGSFSTLEIQRTEQGDSAMYLCASSFEGLQPQHFGDGTRLSIL.